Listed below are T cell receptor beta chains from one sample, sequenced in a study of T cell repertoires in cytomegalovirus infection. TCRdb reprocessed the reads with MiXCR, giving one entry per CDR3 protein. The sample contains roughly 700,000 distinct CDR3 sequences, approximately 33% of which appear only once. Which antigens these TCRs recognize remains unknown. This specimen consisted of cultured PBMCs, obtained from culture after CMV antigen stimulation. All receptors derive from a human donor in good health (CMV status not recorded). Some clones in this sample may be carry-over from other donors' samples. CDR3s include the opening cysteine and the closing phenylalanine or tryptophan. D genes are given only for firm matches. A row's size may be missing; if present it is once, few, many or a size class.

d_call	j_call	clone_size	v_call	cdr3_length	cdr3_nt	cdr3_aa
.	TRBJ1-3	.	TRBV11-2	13	TGTGCCAGCAGCTTCTTCTCTGGAAACACCATATATTTT	CASSFFSGNTIYF
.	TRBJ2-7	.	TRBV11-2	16	TGTGCCAGCAGCTTAGATCTGATCGGGTCTTCCTACGAGCAGTACTTC	CASSLDLIGSSYEQYF
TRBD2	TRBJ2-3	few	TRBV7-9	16	TGTGCCAGCAGCTCAGGACTAGCGGTTTCCTCGGATACGCAGTATTTT	CASSSGLAVSSDTQYF
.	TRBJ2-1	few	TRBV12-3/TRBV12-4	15	TGTGCCAGCAGTTTCCTGGCGAGCGTCTACAATGAGCAGTTCTTC	CASSFLASVYNEQFF
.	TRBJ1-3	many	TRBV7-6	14	TGTGCCAGCAGCTTAGGGGTATCTGGAAACACCATATATTTT	CASSLGVSGNTIYF
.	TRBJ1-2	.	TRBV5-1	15	TGCGCCAGCAGCTTGTTGGGGGCGCGGGACTATGGCTACACCTTC	CASSLLGARDYGYTF
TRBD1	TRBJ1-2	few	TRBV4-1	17	TGCGCCAGCAGCCGCCCGGGACAGGGGACAGGCACTCGTGGCTACACCTTC	CASSRPGQGTGTRGYTF
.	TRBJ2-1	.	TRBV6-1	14	TGTGCCAGCAGTAGGGGACCCTCCTACAATGAGCAGTTCTTC	CASSRGPSYNEQFF
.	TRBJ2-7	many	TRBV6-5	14	TGTGCCAGCAGTTACAAGGACGCTACCGACGAGCAGTACTTC	CASSYKDATDEQYF
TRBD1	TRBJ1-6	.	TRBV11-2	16	TGTGCCAGCAGCTTGGACAGGGGAGTTTATAATTCACCCCTCCACTTT	CASSLDRGVYNSPLHF
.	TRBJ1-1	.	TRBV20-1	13	TGCAGTGCCCTAGTGGGGGGAAGTACTGAAGCTTTCTTT	CSALVGGSTEAFF
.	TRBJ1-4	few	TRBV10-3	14	TGTGCCATCAGTGAGTCGAGCCAAAATGAAAAACTGTTTTTT	CAISESSQNEKLFF
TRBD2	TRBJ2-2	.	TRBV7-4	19	TGTGCCAGCAGCTCGACTAGCGGGAGGGCCTTTCGCCCCCCCGGGGAGCTGTTTTTT	CASSSTSGRAFRPPGELFF
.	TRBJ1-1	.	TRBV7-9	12	TGTGCCAGCACTGCCAGGGCTCCTGAAGCTTTCTTT	CASTARAPEAFF
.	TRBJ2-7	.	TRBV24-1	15	TGTGCCACCAGTGATCCAGCGGACGGAAGGTACGAGCAGTACTTC	CATSDPADGRYEQYF
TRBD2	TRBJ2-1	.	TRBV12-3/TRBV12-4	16	TGTGCCAGCAGTTCCCCTGGGGCGGGAGTGTCCAATGAGCAGTTCTTC	CASSSPGAGVSNEQFF
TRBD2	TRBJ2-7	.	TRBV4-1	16	TGCGCCAGCAGCCAAGCCTACGAGCGGGGTCCGTACGAGCAGTACTTC	CASSQAYERGPYEQYF
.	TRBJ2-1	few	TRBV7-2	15	TGTGCCAGCAGCTTTCGCTGGAGCTCCTACAATGAGCAGTTCTTC	CASSFRWSSYNEQFF
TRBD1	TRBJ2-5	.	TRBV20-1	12	TGCAGTGCCGAGGACAGGGAAGAGACCCAGTACTTC	CSAEDREETQYF
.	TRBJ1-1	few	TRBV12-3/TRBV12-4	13	TGTGCCAGCAGCAGAGCTATGAACACTGAAGCTTTCTTT	CASSRAMNTEAFF
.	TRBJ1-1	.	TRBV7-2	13	TGTGCCAGCAGCTCGGCGTTCTGGGGTGAAGCTTTCTTT	CASSSAFWGEAFF
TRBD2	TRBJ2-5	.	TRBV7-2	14	TGTGCCAGCAGCCCCCGGGTACTAGCGGAGACCCAGTACTTC	CASSPRVLAETQYF
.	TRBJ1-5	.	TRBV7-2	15	TGTGCCAGCAGCTCGGGCCTGATTGGGGGTCAGCCCCAGCATTTT	CASSSGLIGGQPQHF
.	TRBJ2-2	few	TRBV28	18	TGTGCCAGCAGTCTCCACCCCACAGGGCAACCGAACACCGGGGAGCTGTTTTTT	CASSLHPTGQPNTGELFF
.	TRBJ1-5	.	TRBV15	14	TGTGCCACCAGCAGAGATCTATTAGGTCAGCCCCAGCATTTT	CATSRDLLGQPQHF